What follows are 28 T cell receptor beta chains derived from one specimen sequenced in a study of identical twins. MiXCR, applied by TCRdb to the 5' RACE reads, yields one record per CDR3 protein. The sample has hundreds of thousands of distinct CDR3 sequences, 7% to 8.5% seen once. These data also formed part of another study, on yellow fever vaccine responses in identical twins.

The sample taken for sequencing was CD8+ T cells sorted from blood. The receptors here all came from a woman younger than 30 in good health.

This clonotype was detected ten times or more. This chain joins TRBV28 and TRBJ2-7, with unresolved D. The V gene lost 5 bases and the J gene lost 2 bases, with 4 bases spanning the gap. The germline gives CDR1 MDHEN, CDR2 SYDVKM. The length of the CDR3 is 11 residues. As DNA, the CDR3 is TGTGCCAGCAGTACTACCTACGAGCAGTACTTC. Its protein product is CASSTTYEQYF.

This clonotype was detected only a few times. V gene TRBV5-1 combines with J gene TRBJ2-7; no clear D. CDR1 and CDR2 (germline): SGHRS, YFSETQ. Trimming took off 6 bases at V and 5 bases at J, with 9 bases between the two ends. The CDR3 contains 11 residues. The CDR3 sequence is CASTDSDEQYF. In nucleotides, the CDR3 is TGCGCCAGCACCGACTCGGACGAGCAGTACTTC.

This clonotype was recorded a few times. The CDR3 coding sequence is TGCGCCAGCAGCCTAACCCTAGCGGGAGGACGGGACGAGCAGTACTTC. Amino acid sequence: CASSLTLAGGRDEQYF. The chain joins TRBV4-1 to TRBJ2-7; 11 bases fit TRBD2. The CDR3 loop spans 16 amino acids. The V gene's germline CDR1 is MGHRA and CDR2 YSYEKL. After removal of 4 bases from V and 5 bases from J, the junction contained 10 bases not matched to a gene.

This chain uses TRBV11-2 with TRBJ1-2; D not certain. Germline CDR1 reads SGHAT; CDR2 reads FQNNGV. Deletions cut 4 bases from V and 2 bases from J, with 17 bases between. The CDR3 runs to 16 residues. CDR3 protein: CASSSHLDLTNYGYTF. CDR3 DNA sequence: TGTGCCAGCAGCTCCCACTTGGACTTAACCAACTATGGCTACACCTTC.

This chain links TRBV6-2 or TRBV6-3 with TRBJ2-7, with 7 positions matching TRBD1. Germline values: CDR1 MNHEY, CDR2 SVGEGT. With 5 bases clipped from V and 3 bases from J, the junction kept 10 bases outside the gene matches. CDR3 size: 15 residues. The CDR3: CASSPIQGFGYEQYF. The CDR3 nucleotides are TGTGCCAGCAGTCCAATACAGGGGTTCGGCTACGAGCAGTACTTC.

This clonotype was detected a few times. V gene TRBV20-1 combines with J gene TRBJ1-1; D unresolved. Trimming removed 1 base from V and 5 bases from J, with 5 bases in between. The CDR3 covers 11 residues. Germline CDR1 is DFQATT and CDR2 is SNEGSKA (reference sequence). DNA for the CDR3: TGCAGTGCTAGAGCGGTTACTGAAGCTTTCTTT. This encodes CSARAVTEAFF.

CDR3 DNA sequence: TGTGCCACCAGTGAATCCGGGACGGGTTATGAGCAGTTCTTC. It specifies CATSESGTGYEQFF. The V gene is TRBV24-1, the J gene TRBJ2-1, with D possibly being TRBD1 or TRBD2 (5 bases each). The CDR3 totals 14 residues. Trimming stripped 4 bases from V and 8 bases from J, with 14 bases between. Per germline, CDR1 KGHDR and CDR2 SFDVKD.

This clonotype showed up just a few times. The CDR3 reads CASSLPTGTEAFF. DNA for the CDR3: TGTGCCAGCAGCCTTCCAACGGGCACTGAAGCTTTCTTT. The chain recombines TRBV5-5 with TRBJ1-1; D gene unclear. The V gene lost 4 bases and the J gene lost 4 bases, with 11 bases spanning the gap. This CDR3 is built from 13 residues. Germline values: CDR1 SGHKS, CDR2 YYEKEE (reference sequence).

The chain couples TRBV27 to TRBJ2-7, with D perhaps TRBD1 or TRBD2 (5 bases each). The CDR3 loop spans 15 amino acids. Germline CDR1 and CDR2: MNHEY and SMNVEV (reference sequence). Deletions cut 1 base from V and 2 bases from J, with 12 bases between. CDR3 sequence reads: CASSLFSGTPYEQYF. CDR3 DNA sequence: TGTGCCAGCAGTTTATTTTCTGGGACCCCCTACGAGCAGTACTTC.

This clonotype was seen more than once but under ten times. The chain has TRBV5-6 and TRBJ1-5; D perhaps matches TRBD1 (5 bases). The V and J ends lost 0 bases and 2 bases respectively, with 9 bases between them. The CDR3 has 15 residues. Germline values: CDR1 SGHDT, CDR2 YYEEEE. The CDR3 loop reads CASSLGQGRNQPQHF. The CDR3 bases are TGTGCCAGCAGCTTGGGGCAGGGACGCAATCAGCCCCAGCATTTT.

This clonotype was detected a few times. The rearrangement uses TRBV6-5 and TRBJ1-5, with D tentatively TRBD1 (5 bases). V was shortened by 0 bases and J by 7 bases, with 13 bases between the two germline ends. CDR1 MNHEY and CDR2 SVGAGI come from the germline V gene. There are 15 residues in the CDR3. The CDR3 region has the DNA TGTGCCAGCAGTTACTCGGAGGGGACGGAGCAGCCCCAGCATTTT. This codes for CASSYSEGTEQPQHF.

This clonotype was seen only a few times. This rearrangement joins TRBV2 to TRBJ2-2, with D perhaps TRBD1 (5 bases). Germline CDR1 reads SNHLY; CDR2 reads FYNNEI. The CDR3 sequence is 10 residues long. The germline V and J ends were trimmed by 11 bases and 9 bases, with 10 bases remaining between them. The CDR3 spells CAVAGRELFF. The CDR3, as DNA: TGTGCCGTTGCAGGGAGGGAGCTGTTTTTT. The full variable domain, rest sourced from reference TRBV2 and TRBJ2-2, is EPEVTQTPSHQVTQMGQEVILRCVPISNHLYFYWYRQILGQKVEFLVSFYNNEISEKSEIFDDQFSVERPDGSNFTLKIRSTKLEDSAMYFCAVAGRELFFGEGSRLTVL.

This chain links TRBV11-2 with TRBJ2-5; no firm D call. The germline V gene has CDR1 SGHAT and CDR2 FQNNGV. V lost 3 bases and J lost 5, with 13 bases in between. CDR3 length: 14 amino acids. The DNA of the CDR3 is TGTGCCAGCAGCTTCACCCCCCATGTGGAGACCCAGTACTTC. Encoded protein: CASSFTPHVETQYF. Full variable domain (missing parts from reference TRBV11-2 and TRBJ2-5): EAGVAQSPRYKIIEKRQSVAFWCNPISGHATLYWYQQILGQGPKLLIQFQNNGVVDDSQLPKDRFSAERLKGVDSTLKIQPAKLEDSAVYLCASSFTPHVETQYFGPGTRLLVL.

The chain couples TRBV7-8 to TRBJ1-4; D ambiguous. The ends were cut back, 5 bases at V and 5 bases at J, with 15 bases in the middle. Germline CDR1 reads SGHVS; CDR2 reads FQNEAQ. This CDR3 is built from 15 residues. The CDR3 is CASSPPGRENEKLFF. CDR3 DNA sequence: TGTGCCAGCAGCCCCCCGGGGAGAGAGAATGAAAAACTGTTTTTT.

This chain uses TRBV20-1 with TRBJ2-2, with D tentatively TRBD1 (5 bases). With 0 bases removed from V and 0 bases from J, the gap between germline ends came to 23 bases. Germline V lookup: CDR1 DFQATT, CDR2 SNEGSKA (reference sequence). This CDR3 spans 20 amino acids. The CDR3 is CSARDVSMAVGDPNTGELFF. The DNA for the CDR3 is TGCAGTGCTAGAGATGTTTCGATGGCAGTAGGGGATCCGAACACCGGGGAGCTGTTTTTT.

At least ten counts were recorded for this clonotype. The CDR3 loop reads CASTISYEQYV. CDR3 in DNA: TGTGCCAGCACCATCTCCTACGAGCAGTACGTC. The genes are TRBV12-3 or TRBV12-4 and TRBJ2-7; D gene unclear. CDR3 length: 11 amino acids. The V end was cut by 7 bases, the J end by 0 bases, with 4 bases between.

This clonotype was recorded a few times. The gene calls are TRBV2 and TRBJ2-2, with D unclear. Germline CDR1 reads SNHLY; CDR2 reads FYNNEI. The CDR3 covers 15 residues. The ends were cut back, 0 bases at V and 3 bases at J, with 8 bases in the middle. Written as DNA, the CDR3 is TGTGCCAGCAGTGAAGCCCCACAGTACACCGGGGAGCTGTTTTTT. Its protein product is CASSEAPQYTGELFF.

This rearrangement joins TRBV5-1 to TRBJ2-2; TRBD2 agrees at 11 bases. CDR1 is SGHRS, CDR2 YFSETQ, per germline. With 9 bases clipped from V and 2 bases from J, the junction kept 6 bases outside the gene matches. The CDR3 is 15 amino acids. Written as DNA, the CDR3 is TGCGCCACCTGTAGCGGGGGGGCCAACACCGGGGAGCTGTTTTTT. Translation gives CATCSGGANTGELFF.

The chain combines TRBV27 with TRBJ2-4; D is perhaps TRBD1 (5 bases). V lost 5 bases and J 0 bases, leaving 17 bases between the germline ends. The length of the CDR3 is 17 residues. Germline values: CDR1 MNHEY, CDR2 SMNVEV (reference sequence). The CDR3 spells CASSKTRHRLAKNIQYF. The CDR3 DNA sequence: TGTGCCAGCAGTAAGACCCGACACAGGCTAGCCAAAAACATTCAGTACTTC.

This sequence joins TRBV7-8 and TRBJ2-5, with 9 bases identical to TRBD2. Trimming removed 2 bases from V and 1 base from J; junction bases left unmatched: 2. Looked up from germline, CDR1 is SGHVS and CDR2 is FQNEAQ. CDR3 length: 15 residues. The CDR3 reads CASSLRGRAQETQYF. CDR3 in DNA: TGTGCCAGCAGCTTACGCGGGAGGGCCCAAGAGACCCAGTACTTC.

This clonotype was recorded a few times. The genes are TRBV7-9 and TRBJ1-1; D gene uncertain. The V end was cut by 4 bases, the J end by 0 bases, with 12 bases between. Per germline, CDR1 SEHNR and CDR2 FQNEAQ (reference sequence). This CDR3 has 15 residues. CDR3 region: CASSSPATLNTEAFF. The CDR3 DNA is TGTGCCAGCAGCTCCCCGGCGACATTGAACACTGAAGCTTTCTTT.

This clonotype was recorded a few times. V gene TRBV28 combines with J gene TRBJ2-1; 10 bases map to TRBD2. This CDR3 is built from 18 residues. Unmatched junction bases numbered 8, after V lost 3 bases and J lost 0 bases. Germline V gene sequence: CDR1 MDHEN, CDR2 SYDVKM. In DNA form, the CDR3 reads TGTGCCAGCAGTTTTGTAGCGGGAGGACCGAGCTCCTACAATGAGCAGTTCTTC. This translates into CASSFVAGGPSSYNEQFF.

This clonotype was seen only a few times. The rearrangement uses TRBV25-1 and TRBJ2-1; 10 nucleotides align to TRBD1. The length of the CDR3 is 15 residues. V shed 6 bases and J 4 bases; nucleotides not matched to a gene: 6. Germline CDR1 and CDR2: MGHDK and SYGVNS. CDR3: CASSGGQGVYNEQFF. CDR3 DNA: TGTGCCAGCAGCGGAGGACAGGGGGTTTACAATGAGCAGTTCTTC.

This clonotype was counted between two and nine times. CDR3: CASSLELAGASEQYV. The CDR3 DNA is TGTGCCAGCAGCTTGGAGTTAGCGGGAGCCTCGGAGCAGTACGTC. V usage is TRBV5-5 and J usage is TRBJ2-7, with TRBD2 identical over 9 bases. The ends lost 0 bases at V and 7 bases at J; junction bases unmatched: 8. The CDR3 loop spans 15 amino acids. Germline V lookup: CDR1 SGHKS, CDR2 YYEKEE (reference sequence).

The chain has TRBV7-6 and TRBJ2-3; 10 nucleotides match TRBD2. The CDR3 has 18 residues. The germline CDR1 and CDR2 sequences are SGHVS and FNYEAQ. V lost 5 bases and J lost 4; bases outside the gene matches: 15. CDR3 residues: CASSPGLGSGRGADTQYF. The CDR3 DNA sequence: TGTGCCAGCAGCCCCGGATTGGGCAGCGGGAGGGGCGCAGATACGCAGTATTTT.

This clonotype has a count of ten or more. The rearrangement uses TRBV29-1 and TRBJ2-3; tentatively, D is TRBD1 or TRBD2 (5 bases each). This CDR3 spans 14 amino acids. Looked up from germline, CDR1 is SQVTM and CDR2 is ANQGSEA. Between the trimmed V and J ends, which lost 6 bases and 5 bases, there was a span of 18 bases. CDR3 DNA sequence: TGCAGCGTCGAAAAAGGGACCGTGGGAGATACGCAGTATTTT. It specifies CSVEKGTVGDTQYF.

This clonotype was recorded at least ten times. The chain uses TRBV13 and TRBJ2-1, with 11 bases that match TRBD1. Germline lookup yields CDR1 PRHDT and CDR2 FYEKMQ (reference sequence). This CDR3 has 15 residues. J gave up 3 bases and V 7 bases, and 5 bases lay outside the gene matches. CDR3 amino acids: CASTHGTGGYNEQFF. The CDR3 bases are TGTGCCAGCACCCACGGGACAGGGGGCTACAATGAGCAGTTCTTC.

This clonotype was detected many times. The chain recombines TRBV9 with TRBJ1-3; D gene uncertain. This CDR3 has 13 amino acids. Germline values: CDR1 SGDLS, CDR2 YYNGEE. The ends were cut back, 3 bases at V and 7 bases at J, with 11 bases in the middle. CDR3 sequence: CASSGSMGNTIYF. In DNA, the CDR3 is TGTGCCAGCAGCGGATCCATGGGGAACACCATATATTTT.